The 18 T cell receptor beta chains given below trace back to one sample, sequenced in a study of blood T cell repertoires in COVID-19. Libraries were prepared by immunoSEQ multiplex PCR; TCRdb keeps only in-frame clonotypes and omits some of them. Of 200,000 or so clones listed, over 75% were seen once; the top ten hold roughly 6%. The sequenced sample was peripheral blood. The receptors were gathered from a woman in her thirties or forties who had recovered from COVID-19.

The CDR3 DNA is TGTGCCAGCAGCCAAGTCCGGGGCTACGAGCAGTACTTC. It yields the protein CASSQVRGYEQYF. V and J are TRBV14 and TRBJ2-7, with D tentatively TRBD2 (5 bases). The CDR3 runs 13 residues. V was pared by 1 base and J by 3 bases, with 7 bases between. Germline loops: CDR1 SGHDN, CDR2 FVKESK.

This rearrangement joins TRBV4-3 to TRBJ2-1; TRBD2 matches 9 bases. Germline-derived CDR1 and CDR2 are LGHNA and YSLEER. The CDR3 has 15 residues. With V trimmed by 0 bases and J by 8 bases, 5 bases remained unmatched. The CDR3 is CASSQEREGKDEQFF. The CDR3 DNA is TGCGCCAGCAGCCAAGAGCGGGAGGGTAAGGATGAGCAGTTCTTC.

The V gene is TRBV3-1 (or the pseudogene TRBV3-2), the J gene TRBJ2-1, with TRBD1 identical over 9 bases. V lost 0 bases and J lost 4; bases outside the gene matches: 1. Germline-derived CDR1 and CDR2 are LGHDT and YNNKEL (reference sequence). The CDR3 length is 15 residues. The CDR3: CASSQEGTGYNEQFF. The CDR3 DNA reads as TGTGCCAGCAGCCAAGAAGGGACAGGGTACAATGAGCAGTTCTTC.

V gene TRBV6-2 or TRBV6-3 combines with J gene TRBJ2-1; 13 positions match TRBD2. Germline V CDR1 and CDR2: MNHEY, SVGEGT. This CDR3 has 17 residues. The ends lost 0 bases at V and 5 bases at J; junction bases unmatched: 4. The CDR3 DNA sequence: TGTGCCAGCAGTTACTCAACTAGCGGGGGGGGGAACAATGAGCAGTTCTTC. Translated: CASSYSTSGGGNNEQFF.

This chain connects TRBV14 to TRBJ1-2, with D unresolved. The CDR3 covers 15 residues. Germline loops: CDR1 SGHDN, CDR2 FVKESK. With 1 base removed from V and 1 base from J, the gap between germline ends came to 10 bases. The CDR3 sequence is CASSQAYSHNYGYTF. CDR3 in DNA: TGTGCCAGCAGCCAAGCATACAGCCATAACTATGGCTACACCTTC.

V is TRBV4-3 and J is TRBJ2-1; 9 nucleotides align to TRBD1. The V segment lost 4 bases and the J segment 1 base; nucleotides outside the gene matches: 5. The germline V gene has CDR1 LGHNA and CDR2 YSLEER. The CDR3 contains 16 residues. The CDR3 bases are TGCGCCAGCAGCCGTTCCGGGACAGGGTCCTACAATGAGCAGTTCTTC. Its translation: CASSRSGTGSYNEQFF.

The gene calls are TRBV28 and TRBJ1-5; D not resolved. The length of the CDR3 is 16 residues. The germline CDR1 and CDR2 sequences are MDHEN and SYDVKM. Deletions cut 1 base from V and 0 bases from J, with 10 bases between. The CDR3 bases are TGTGCCAGCAGTTTATTTCCAGACAATAGCAATCAGCCCCAGCATTTT. This codes for CASSLFPDNSNQPQHF.

The chain joins TRBV27 to TRBJ1-6; unclear D gene. Germline V gives CDR1 MNHEY, CDR2 SMNVEV (reference sequence). Deletions cut 3 bases from V and 0 bases from J, with 3 bases between. The length of the CDR3 is 14 residues. This CDR3 is CASSFSSYNSPLHF. The DNA for the CDR3 is TGTGCCAGCAGTTTCAGCTCCTATAATTCACCCCTCCACTTT.

This chain joins TRBV2 and TRBJ1-1; a possible D gene is TRBD1 (6 bases). Trimming pared 2 bases from V and 1 base from J, leaving 8 bases between. Germline V lookup: CDR1 SNHLY, CDR2 FYNNEI. The CDR3 has 14 amino acids. The CDR3 loop reads CASSETGKNTEAFF. CDR3 coding DNA: TGTGCCAGCAGTGAAACAGGGAAGAACACTGAAGCTTTCTTT.

The rearrangement joins TRBV12-2 to TRBJ1-1; the table assigns TRBD1, which was not confirmed against the DNA. TRBV12-2 is a recognized pseudogene. The length of the CDR3 is 15 residues. This CDR3 reads CASRFRDSENTEAFF. In nucleotides, the CDR3 is TGTGCAAGTCGCTTCCGGGACAGTGAGAACACTGAAGCTTTCTTT.

The rearrangement uses TRBV27 and TRBJ2-7; 8 bases are shared with TRBD2. The V segment lost 5 bases and the J segment 3 bases; nucleotides outside the gene matches: 18. CDR1 MNHEY and CDR2 SMNVEV come from the germline V gene (reference sequence). The CDR3 has 18 residues. The CDR3 loop is CASSPRRLAGGRIYEQYF. In DNA form, the CDR3 reads TGTGCCAGCAGTCCCCGGCGCTTGGCGGGCGGGAGGATCTACGAGCAGTACTTC.

With regard to this clone: The junction does not match germline at one end; this may be a read error. The chain couples TRBV15 to TRBJ2-7; the match to TRBD1 covers 7 bases. The CDR3 totals 17 residues. Germline CDR1 is LNHNV and CDR2 is YYDKDF (reference sequence). CDR3 residues: CATRRAGGILKVHEQYF. The CDR3 DNA is TGTGCCACCAGAAGAGCAGGGGGTATTCTAAAAGTCCACGAGCAGTACTTC.

The chain couples TRBV5-1 to TRBJ2-7, with a possible D match to TRBD1 (6 bases). CDR3 size: 14 residues. Trimming cost V 5 bases and J 6 bases, with 18 bases left between them. Looked up from germline, CDR1 is SGHRS and CDR2 is YFSETQ. The CDR3 spells CASRARGSTGEQYF. CDR3 sequence (DNA): TGCGCCAGCAGAGCAAGGGGGTCAACGGGCGAGCAGTACTTC.

This clone was detected a few times. The J gene is TRBJ1-4, the V gene TRBV19; D ambiguous. Germline V gene lookup returns CDR1 LNHDA and CDR2 SQIVND (reference sequence). With 0 bases removed from V and 5 bases from J, the gap between germline ends came to 16 bases. CDR3 length equals 17 residues. This CDR3 is CASSIELGVQQNEKLFF. CDR3 nucleotide sequence: TGTGCCAGTAGTATAGAACTAGGCGTCCAGCAGAATGAAAAACTGTTTTTT.

CDR3 bases: TGTGCCAGCAGCTTAGTTTGGGAGGACATTCAGTACTTC. Its translation is CASSLVWEDIQYF. This sequence joins TRBV7-2 and TRBJ2-4, with TRBD2 as a possible D gene (6 bases). The V gene lost 1 base and the J gene lost 8 bases, with 9 bases spanning the gap. This CDR3 region has 13 residues. The V gene's germline CDR1 is SGHTA and CDR2 FQGNSA. The full variable domain, with the rest looked up from reference TRBV7-2 and TRBJ2-4, is GAGVSQSPSNKVTEKGKDVELRCDPISGHTALYWYRQSLGQGLEFLIYFQGNSAPDKSGLPSDRFSAERTGGSVSTLTIQRTQQEDSAVYLCASSLVWEDIQYFGAGTRLSVL.

This clone was seen just once. The J gene is TRBJ1-1, the V gene TRBV28; D perhaps matches TRBD1 (5 bases). The CDR3 consists of 14 residues. Germline CDR1 MDHEN, CDR2 SYDVKM. V was pared by 6 bases and J by 3 bases, with 14 bases between. In nucleotides, the CDR3 is TGTGCCAGCAGCGGGGGACGGAGGTACACTGAAGCTTTCTTT. Translated, it gives CASSGGRRYTEAFF.

The chain is built from TRBV7-9 and TRBJ2-2; TRBD1 matches 8 bases. Losses at the gene ends were 5 bases for V and 1 base for J; bases not matched to a gene: 6. Germline lookup yields CDR1 SEHNR and CDR2 FQNEAQ (reference sequence). This CDR3 has 16 amino acids. The CDR3 region is CASSTPGQVNTGELFF. Written as DNA, the CDR3 is TGTGCCAGCAGCACCCCGGGACAGGTGAACACCGGGGAGCTGTTTTTT.

The V and J genes are TRBV30 and TRBJ2-7, with 7 bases fitting TRBD2. The trim removed 2 bases at V and 2 bases at J, leaving 9 bases unmatched. Per the germline V gene, CDR1 is GTSNPN and CDR2 is SVGIG (reference sequence). The CDR3 runs to 15 residues. This chain's CDR3 is CAWSRGGRPTYEQYF. The CDR3 nucleotides are TGTGCCTGGAGTAGGGGCGGGAGACCTACCTACGAGCAGTACTTC.